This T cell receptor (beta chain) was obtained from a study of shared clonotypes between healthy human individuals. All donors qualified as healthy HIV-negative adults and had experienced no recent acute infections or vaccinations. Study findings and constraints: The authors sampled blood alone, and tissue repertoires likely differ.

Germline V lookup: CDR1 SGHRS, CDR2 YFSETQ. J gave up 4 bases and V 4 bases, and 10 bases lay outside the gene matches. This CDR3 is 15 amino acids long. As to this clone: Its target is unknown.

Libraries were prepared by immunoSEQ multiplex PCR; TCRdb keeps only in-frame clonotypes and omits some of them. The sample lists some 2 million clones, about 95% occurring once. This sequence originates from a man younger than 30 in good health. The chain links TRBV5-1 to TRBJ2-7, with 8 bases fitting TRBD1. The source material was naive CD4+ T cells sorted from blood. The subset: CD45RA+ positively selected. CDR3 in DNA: TGCGCCAGCAGCGTAACAGGGGGAGTGAATTACGAGCAGTACTTC. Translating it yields CASSVTGGVNYEQYF.